This TCR beta chain comes out of a study of blood T cell repertoires in COVID-19. Study information: The study drew acute and convalescent COVID-19 samples from the United States, Italy and Spain. In each case, the material was cDNA or gDNA derived from T cells, B-cell-depleted T cells, or PBMCs.

With V trimmed by 6 bases and J by 1 base, 11 bases remained unmatched. This CDR3 region has 16 residues. Germline-derived CDR1 and CDR2 are SGHAT and FQDESV (reference sequence). In the original processing: Scientists estimated how many nucleated cells there were by amplifying reference gene primers. Some clones are missing from TCRdb's copy, which holds only in-frame ones; the method was immunoSEQ multiplex PCR. D and trimming were read from the DNA, whereas the V and J calls and clone size are those reported in that table. The sample comprises 95,000 to 110,000 clones, roughly nine tenths of which are singletons, and 6% rests with the top ten.

The source of this sequence is a human donor in a cohort sampled during active COVID-19. V is TRBV11-1 and J is TRBJ1-1; 7 nucleotides match TRBD1. Input material: peripheral blood. The DNA for the CDR3 is TGTGCCAGCAGGTCAAGAACTTACAGGGGGAACACTGAAGCTTTCTTT. Amino acid sequence: CASRSRTYRGNTEAFF.